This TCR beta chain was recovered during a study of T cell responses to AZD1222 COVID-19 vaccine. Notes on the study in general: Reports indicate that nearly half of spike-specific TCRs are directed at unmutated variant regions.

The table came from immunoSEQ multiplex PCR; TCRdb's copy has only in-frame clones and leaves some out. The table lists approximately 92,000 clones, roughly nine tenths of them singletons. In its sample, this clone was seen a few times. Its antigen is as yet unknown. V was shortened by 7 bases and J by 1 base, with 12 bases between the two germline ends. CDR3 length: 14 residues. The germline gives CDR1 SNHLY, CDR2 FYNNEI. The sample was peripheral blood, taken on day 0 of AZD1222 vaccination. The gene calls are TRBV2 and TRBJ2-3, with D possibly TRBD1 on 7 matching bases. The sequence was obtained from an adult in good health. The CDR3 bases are TGTGCCAGCACTGGGGGGACAGGCACAGATACGCAGTATTTT. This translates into CASTGGTGTDTQYF.